The 23 T cell receptor beta chains below all came from one sample that was sequenced in a study of blood T cell repertoires in COVID-19. Assay used: immunoSEQ multiplex PCR; TCRdb lists only in-frame clones, some missing. The table includes 110,000 to 150,000 clones, 75% to 90% detected once. The sample taken for sequencing was peripheral blood. Source of these receptors: a human donor in a cohort sampled during active COVID-19.

Only one count was recorded for this clone. This chain joins TRBV9 and TRBJ2-2, with D possibly TRBD2 on 6 matching bases. This CDR3 spans 14 amino acids. Germline CDR1 SGDLS, CDR2 YYNGEE. V lost 4 bases to trimming and J lost 9 bases, with 16 bases between them. CDR3 sequence (DNA): TGTGCCAGCAGCTCCCCGCTAGCGTTGCGGGAGCTGTTTTTT. Residues: CASSSPLALRELFF.

This chain uses TRBV6-5 with TRBJ1-3; TRBD1 matches 9 bases. The CDR3 is 14 amino acids. Germline V CDR1 and CDR2: MNHEY, SVGAGI. V lost 8 bases and J lost 4; bases outside the gene matches: 6. DNA for the CDR3: TGTGCCAGCGTGGGGACAGGGATAGGAAACACCATATATTTT. It translates to CASVGTGIGNTIYF.

The chain uses TRBV11-3 and TRBJ1-1; D is uncertain. The CDR3 has 14 residues. Germline V gene lookup returns CDR1 SGHNT and CDR2 YENEEA. Trimming shortened V by 5 bases and J by 1 base, and 11 bases separated the two germline ends. The CDR3 nucleotides are TGTGCCAGCAGCCCCTCTCCACAGAACACTGAAGCTTTCTTT. Translated: CASSPSPQNTEAFF.

This clone was seen once. The J gene is TRBJ2-2, the V gene TRBV5-1; TRBD1 might be the D (6 bases). Germline values: CDR1 SGHRS, CDR2 YFSETQ. Between the trimmed V and J ends, which lost 0 bases and 7 bases, there was a span of 19 bases. CDR3 length equals 17 residues. The CDR3 sequence: CASSLAEWTARNGELFF. CDR3 DNA: TGCGCCAGCAGCTTGGCGGAATGGACAGCCCGTAACGGGGAGCTGTTTTTT.

The chain uses TRBV29-1 and TRBJ2-3; TRBD1 or TRBD2 may be the D gene (6 bases each). The ends were cut back, 7 bases at V and 4 bases at J, with 12 bases in the middle. This CDR3 is built from 12 residues. The V gene's germline CDR1 is SQVTM and CDR2 ANQGSEA. The CDR3 protein is CSGGRGADTQYF. The CDR3 coding sequence is TGCAGCGGGGGGCGGGGCGCAGATACGCAGTATTTT.

V gene TRBV12-3 or TRBV12-4 combines with J gene TRBJ2-1, with TRBD2 as a possible D gene (5 bases). The CDR3 consists of 12 residues. Trimming removed 7 bases from V and 4 bases from J, with 8 bases in between. DNA for the CDR3: TGTGCCAGCACGAGGGCTTACAATGAGCAGTTCTTC. It specifies CASTRAYNEQFF.

This clone was seen only once. This chain links TRBV5-1 with TRBJ1-5; TRBD1 aligns across 7 bases. Per germline, CDR1 SGHRS and CDR2 YFSETQ. V shed 0 bases and J 10 bases; nucleotides not matched to a gene: 7. The CDR3 loop spans 14 amino acids. CDR3 bases: TGCGCCAGCAGCTTGGTAGGGGGCGCGGATCCCCAGCATTTT. This encodes CASSLVGGADPQHF.

The chain is built from TRBV10-3 and TRBJ1-5; no firm D call. Between the trimmed V and J ends, which lost 8 bases and 6 bases, there was a span of 14 bases. CDR3 length equals 13 residues. Germline V gene data show CDR1 as ENHRY and CDR2 as SYGVKD. The CDR3 here is CAIGFGGSQPQHF. The CDR3 coding sequence is TGTGCCATCGGGTTCGGAGGCTCTCAGCCCCAGCATTTT.

The chain joins TRBV5-4 to TRBJ2-1; possible D gene TRBD2, 5 bases. Trimming left V 1 base short and J 0 bases short, with 14 bases between. There are 17 residues in the CDR3. Germline assignment: CDR1 SGHNT and CDR2 YYREEE (reference sequence). Here the CDR3 DNA reads TGTGCCAGCAGCTTGTTCGGTCGGGGTCCCTCCTACAATGAGCAGTTCTTC. As protein: CASSLFGRGPSYNEQFF. Drawing the rest from reference TRBV5-4 and TRBJ2-1, the complete variable domain is ETGVTQSPTHLIKTRGQQVTLRCSSQSGHNTVSWYQQALGQGPQFIFQYYREEENGRGNFPPRFSGLQFPNYSSELNVNALELDDSALYLCASSLFGRGPSYNEQFFGPGTRLTVL.

The chain combines TRBV5-6 with TRBJ2-7; maybe TRBD2 (6 bases). Germline V gives CDR1 SGHDT, CDR2 YYEEEE. V was cut by 3 bases and J by 0 bases, with 7 bases left in between. The CDR3 is made up of 13 amino acids. In nucleotides, the CDR3 is TGTGCCAGCAGCTCCGGGAGCTCCTACGAGCAGTACGTC. Residues: CASSSGSSYEQYV.

The J gene is TRBJ1-4, the V gene TRBV24-1; 10 nucleotides agree with TRBD1. With V trimmed by 2 bases and J by 6 bases, 2 bases remained unmatched. The CDR3 extends over 15 amino acids. Germline V gene lookup returns CDR1 KGHDR and CDR2 SFDVKD. CDR3 in amino acids: CATSDSGTGDEKLFF. The CDR3 coding sequence is TGTGCCACCAGTGATTCCGGGACAGGGGATGAAAAACTGTTTTTT.

The genes are TRBV6-2 or TRBV6-3 and TRBJ1-5; D gene ambiguous. This CDR3 comprises 14 residues. Germline CDR1 and CDR2: MNHEY and SVGEGT. The V and J ends lost 5 bases and 0 bases respectively, with 8 bases between them. The CDR3 spells CASSTTNSNQPQHF. In DNA form, the CDR3 reads TGTGCCAGCAGTACAACCAATAGCAATCAGCCCCAGCATTTT.

This chain joins TRBV2 and TRBJ1-1; D gene ambiguous. The CDR3 totals 14 residues. Germline V gives CDR1 SNHLY, CDR2 FYNNEI. V dropped 2 bases and J dropped 5 bases, with 12 bases sitting between them. The CDR3 DNA sequence: TGTGCCAGCAGTGAATGGAAGGAACAGACTGAAGCTTTCTTT. This gives the protein CASSEWKEQTEAFF.

The rearrangement links TRBV5-8 to TRBJ1-2, with a possible D match to TRBD1 (5 bases). Germline values: CDR1 SGHTS, CDR2 YDEGEE. V lost 3 bases to trimming and J lost 4 bases, with 13 bases between them. There are 14 residues in the CDR3. The chain's CDR3 is CASSSFGRGYGYTF. DNA of the CDR3: TGTGCCAGCAGCTCCTTCGGGAGGGGCTATGGCTACACCTTC.

The chain employs TRBV5-5 and TRBJ1-2, with 7 bases aligning to TRBD1. Germline assignment: CDR1 SGHKS and CDR2 YYEKEE (reference sequence). The CDR3 has 15 residues. V was clipped by 4 bases and J by 5 bases; unmatched bases: 11. CDR3 bases: TGTGCCAGCAGCCAGCAGACAGGGCTGACGTATGGCTACACCTTC. Translating it yields CASSQQTGLTYGYTF.

This chain connects TRBV6-2 or TRBV6-3 to TRBJ2-5, with unresolved D. V was clipped by 6 bases and J by 0 bases, with 14 bases between them. This CDR3 spans 15 amino acids. Germline assignment: CDR1 MNHEY and CDR2 SVGEGT. The CDR3 sequence: CASSPYTSYQETQYF. DNA for the CDR3: TGTGCCAGCAGCCCTTACACATCGTACCAAGAGACCCAGTACTTC.

This chain links TRBV5-4 with TRBJ1-2; perhaps TRBD1 as D (6 bases). Trimming left V 4 bases short and J 4 bases short, with 17 bases between. Germline CDR1 and CDR2: SGHNT and YYREEE (reference sequence). The CDR3 is made up of 15 amino acids. CDR3 DNA sequence: TGTGCCAGCAGCCCCAAGATACAGGGACCCTATGGCTACACCTTC. Residues: CASSPKIQGPYGYTF. Using reference TRBV5-4 and TRBJ1-2 for the parts outside the CDR3, the full variable domain is ETGVTQSPTHLIKTRGQQVTLRCSSQSGHNTVSWYQQALGQGPQFIFQYYREEENGRGNFPPRFSGLQFPNYSSELNVNALELDDSALYLCASSPKIQGPYGYTFGSGTRLTVV.

The J gene is TRBJ1-5, the V gene TRBV12-5; D is undetermined. V dropped 3 bases and J dropped 4 bases, with 7 bases sitting between them. Germline V CDR1 and CDR2: LGHNT, FRNRAP. The CDR3 has 13 amino acids. The CDR3 here is CASGFAGNQPQHF. CDR3 nucleotides: TGTGCTAGTGGTTTCGCGGGGAATCAGCCCCAGCATTTT.

The CDR3 protein is CASSNGRQTDTQYF. The CDR3 coding sequence is TGCGCCAGCAGCAACGGGAGGCAGACAGATACGCAGTATTTT. The chain has TRBV5-1 and TRBJ2-3, with 7 bases that match TRBD2. This CDR3 is built from 14 residues. Trimming at V came to 4 bases and at J to 3 bases, leaving 5 bases not matched to a gene. The germline V gene has CDR1 SGHRS and CDR2 YFSETQ.

In this sample, this clone turned up once. The V gene is TRBV11-2, the J gene TRBJ1-1, with a tentative D call TRBD1 (5 bases). Between the trimmed V and J ends, which lost 2 bases and 6 bases, there was a span of 13 bases. The length of the CDR3 is 14 residues. Looked up from germline, CDR1 is SGHAT and CDR2 is FQNNGV. The CDR3 is CASSLLIRDAEAFF. The CDR3 DNA sequence: TGTGCCAGCAGCTTATTAATCAGGGATGCTGAAGCTTTCTTT. Full variable domain (missing parts from reference TRBV11-2 and TRBJ1-1): EAGVAQSPRYKIIEKRQSVAFWCNPISGHATLYWYQQILGQGPKLLIQFQNNGVVDDSQLPKDRFSAERLKGVDSTLKIQPAKLEDSAVYLCASSLLIRDAEAFFGQGTRLTVV.

The gene calls are TRBV5-8 and TRBJ1-5; the D gene is possibly TRBD1 (6 bases). Germline loops: CDR1 SGHTS, CDR2 YDEGEE. Trimming left V 4 bases short and J 3 bases short, with 14 bases between. CDR3 size: 15 residues. CDR3 sequence: CASSPGGRYNQPQHF. In nucleotides, the CDR3 is TGTGCCAGCAGCCCGGGGGGCAGGTACAATCAGCCCCAGCATTTT.

V and J are TRBV3-1 (or the pseudogene TRBV3-2) and TRBJ2-6; TRBD1 matches 8 bases. Trimming cost V 1 base and J 1 base; bases outside gene matches: 15. This CDR3 has 21 residues. Germline lookup yields CDR1 LGHDT and CDR2 YNNKEL (reference sequence). CDR3 residues: CASSQVRWDRQSPSGANVLTF. The CDR3 DNA sequence: TGTGCCAGCAGCCAAGTACGGTGGGACAGGCAGTCCCCATCTGGGGCCAACGTCCTGACTTTC.

In its sample, this clone was seen once. This chain links TRBV29-1 with TRBJ2-4, with D maybe TRBD2 (5 bases). Germline assignment: CDR1 SQVTM and CDR2 ANQGSEA. This CDR3 region has 12 residues. Trimming took 5 bases from V and 4 from J, leaving 9 bases between them. The CDR3 nucleotides read TGCAGCGTTCAGGACTTGAAAAACATTCAGTACTTC. It is translated as CSVQDLKNIQYF. Using reference TRBV29-1 and TRBJ2-4 for the parts outside the CDR3, the full variable domain is SAVISQKPSRDICQRGTSLTIQCQVDSQVTMMFWYRQQPGQSLTLIATANQGSEATYESGFVIDKFPISRPNLTFSTLTVSNMSPEDSSIYLCSVQDLKNIQYFGAGTRLSVL.